The 11 T cell receptor beta chains listed next were all sequenced from one sample in a study of shared clonotypes between healthy human individuals. Measured with immunoSEQ multiplex PCR; TCRdb has only the in-frame clones, and not every one. The sample shows more than 2 million clones, roughly 94% of them seen only once. The sequenced sample consisted of naive CD4+ T cells sorted from blood. Subset meaning: CD45RA+ positively selected. The source is a man aged 18-30 years in good health.

This clone appeared a single time. The chain joins TRBV6-6 to TRBJ1-1, with 7 bases identical to TRBD1. This CDR3 spans 14 amino acids. Germline CDR1 MNHNY, CDR2 SVGAGI (reference sequence). After removal of 5 bases from V and 0 bases from J, the junction contained 3 bases not matched to a gene. The CDR3 here is CASSKGGMNTEAFF. The CDR3 nucleotides are TGTGCCAGCAGTAAAGGGGGCATGAACACTGAAGCTTTCTTT.

The chain has TRBV27 and TRBJ1-6; perhaps TRBD1 as D (5 bases). This CDR3 has 14 amino acids. V was cut by 2 bases and J by 9 bases, with 11 bases left in between. Germline CDR1 and CDR2: MNHEY and SMNVEV (reference sequence). CDR3 DNA: TGTGCCAGCAGTTTAGCTAGGGGAGGTTCACCCCTCCACTTT. Translated, it gives CASSLARGGSPLHF.

The rearrangement uses TRBV5-4 and TRBJ2-3, with D possibly TRBD1 on 6 matching bases. V was clipped by 2 bases and J by 5 bases, with 12 bases between them. The CDR3 runs to 14 residues. Germline loops: CDR1 SGHNT, CDR2 YYREEE (reference sequence). The DNA of the CDR3 is TGTGCCAGCAGCTTAACAGGGACGGGAGATACGCAGTATTTT. Amino acids: CASSLTGTGDTQYF.

This clone has a handful of counts. This chain uses TRBV27 with TRBJ1-5; D is undetermined. The CDR3 sequence is 12 residues long. The germline V and J ends were trimmed by 4 bases and 7 bases, with 8 bases remaining between them. From germline, CDR1 is MNHEY and CDR2 SMNVEV (reference sequence). For the CDR3, the DNA is TGTGCCAGCAGTTCGAATAGCCAGCCCCAGCATTTT. Its translation is CASSSNSQPQHF.

This clone has only one observation. The genes are TRBV5-1 and TRBJ2-1; D tentatively reads TRBD1 or TRBD2 (5 bases each). The V gene lost 7 bases and the J gene lost 3 bases, with 14 bases spanning the gap. The CDR3 loop spans 14 amino acids. Looked up from germline, CDR1 is SGHRS and CDR2 is YFSETQ. The CDR3 sequence: CASQGDPHYNEQFF. The CDR3 DNA is TGCGCCAGCCAAGGGGACCCTCACTACAATGAGCAGTTCTTC.

The chain uses TRBV28 and TRBJ1-5; TRBD1 aligns across 8 bases. The junction had 4 bases not matched to a gene; V was cut back by 3 bases and J by 0 bases. From germline, CDR1 is MDHEN and CDR2 SYDVKM. CDR3 size: 16 residues. CDR3: CASSFPQGASNQPQHF. The CDR3 coding sequence is TGTGCCAGCAGTTTCCCTCAGGGGGCTAGCAATCAGCCCCAGCATTTT.

The chain recombines TRBV18 with TRBJ1-4; D unresolved. CDR3 length equals 14 residues. V was trimmed by 6 bases and J by 0 bases, leaving 8 bases between them. CDR1 and CDR2 from the germline V gene are KGHSH and LQKENI. The CDR3 DNA reads as TGTGCCAGCTCGTGGGGTGCAACTAATGAAAAACTGTTTTTT. Translated: CASSWGATNEKLFF.

The V gene is TRBV10-3, the J gene TRBJ1-1; D is uncertain. The CDR3 sequence is 14 residues long. V lost 4 bases and J 3 bases, leaving 12 bases between the germline ends. Germline assignment: CDR1 ENHRY and CDR2 SYGVKD. The CDR3 loop reads CAISVKDGDTEAFF. CDR3 in DNA: TGTGCCATCAGTGTCAAGGATGGCGACACTGAAGCTTTCTTT.

The gene calls are TRBV5-1 and TRBJ1-2; the D gene is possibly TRBD1 (5 bases). The germline V gene has CDR1 SGHRS and CDR2 YFSETQ. The CDR3 is 14 residues long. Trimming stripped 4 bases from V and 2 bases from J, with 12 bases between. CDR3 bases: TGCGCCAGCAGCCTCCGGGACGGGAACTATGGCTACACCTTC. Translating gives CASSLRDGNYGYTF.

CDR3 sequence: CASSTLGNTIYF. CDR3 in DNA: TGTGCCAGCAGCACACTTGGAAACACCATATATTTT. The genes are TRBV7-2 and TRBJ1-3; D remains ambiguous. CDR3 length: 12 amino acids. V dropped 5 bases and J dropped 3 bases, with 5 bases sitting between them. Germline V gene sequence: CDR1 SGHTA, CDR2 FQGNSA.

As to this clone: A much larger clone lies a single base off, so this may be a read error. Other DNA sequences in the sample encode the same CDR3. J is TRBJ2-7 and V is TRBV7-9; no firm D call. Trimming took off 4 bases at V and 0 bases at J, with 4 bases between the two ends. This CDR3 is built from 12 residues. In germline, CDR1 is SEHNR, CDR2 FQNEAQ (reference sequence). The CDR3 DNA reads TGTGCCAGCAGCTCCAGCTCCTACGAGCAGTACTTC. Translated: CASSSSSYEQYF.